The 30 T cell receptor beta chains presented below share a single source sample, sequenced in a study of blood T cell repertoires in COVID-19. TCRdb keeps only in-frame clones here, not all; method: immunoSEQ multiplex PCR. Of fewer than 50,000 clones listed, approximately 71% are singletons. The source material was peripheral blood. Source of these receptors: a man older than 75 with acute or convalescent COVID-19.

V and J are TRBV10-3 and TRBJ1-2; TRBD1 might be the D (5 bases). This CDR3 is built from 15 residues. Per the germline V gene, CDR1 is ENHRY and CDR2 is SYGVKD. V shed 6 bases and J shed 4 bases, with 18 bases lying between them. The CDR3 DNA is TGTGCCATCAGCGCCACCTTGGGGCTCAGCTATGGCTACACCTTC. Protein sequence: CAISATLGLSYGYTF.

The chain links TRBV6-2 or TRBV6-3 to TRBJ1-4; D perhaps matches TRBD1 (5 bases). The CDR3 sequence is 12 residues long. Germline-derived CDR1 and CDR2 are MNHEY and SVGEGT. The germline V and J ends were trimmed by 4 bases and 8 bases, with 8 bases remaining between them. The CDR3, as DNA: TGTGCCAGCAGTTCCAGGGTCGAAAAACTGTTTTTT. Protein: CASSSRVEKLFF.

This chain links TRBV7-6 with TRBJ1-3, with a weak D call TRBD1 (6 bases). CDR3 length: 14 amino acids. V was pared by 5 bases and J by 4 bases, with 12 bases between. Germline V lookup: CDR1 SGHVS, CDR2 FNYEAQ. The DNA of the CDR3 is TGTGCCAGCAGCCCGATGGACAGAGGAAACACCATATATTTT. Its translation is CASSPMDRGNTIYF.

This clone was observed a handful of times. V is TRBV27 and J is TRBJ1-2; no definite D call. The CDR3 covers 13 residues. The V end was cut by 3 bases, the J end by 2 bases, with 7 bases between. Germline assignment: CDR1 MNHEY and CDR2 SMNVEV (reference sequence). DNA for the CDR3: TGTGCCAGCAGTTTTGGTCAGAACTATGGCTACACCTTC. Encoded protein: CASSFGQNYGYTF.

This chain links TRBV5-4 with TRBJ2-7; the match to TRBD1 covers 12 bases. V shed 4 bases and J 6 bases; nucleotides not matched to a gene: 11. This CDR3 comprises 16 residues. Germline loops: CDR1 SGHNT, CDR2 YYREEE (reference sequence). CDR3 DNA: TGTGCCAGCAGCAACTTGTTCGGGACAGGGGGCGGCGAGCAGTACTTC. Protein product: CASSNLFGTGGGEQYF.

This clone showed up many times. The rearrangement joins TRBV6-2 or TRBV6-3 to TRBJ2-3, with 7 bases matching TRBD2. The germline V gene has CDR1 MNHEY and CDR2 SVGEGT. CDR3 length equals 17 residues. Losses at the gene ends were 5 bases for V and 3 bases for J; bases not matched to a gene: 14. The CDR3 DNA reads as TGTGCCAGCAGTCCGGTGACAAGGCGGGAGCCGACAGATACGCAGTATTTT. Its protein is CASSPVTRREPTDTQYF.

The J gene is TRBJ2-1, the V gene TRBV13; no clear D. The CDR3 sequence is 13 residues long. Trimming pared 0 bases from V and 8 bases from J, leaving 8 bases between. Germline assignment: CDR1 PRHDT and CDR2 FYEKMQ (reference sequence). CDR3 nucleotide sequence: TGTGCCAGCAGCTTAGGACTCCCGGATGAGCAGTTCTTC. As protein: CASSLGLPDEQFF.

V gene TRBV6-6 combines with J gene TRBJ2-1; 7 nucleotides line up with TRBD2. The ends lost 4 bases at V and 0 bases at J; junction bases unmatched: 6. The CDR3 runs 16 residues. The germline gives CDR1 MNHNY, CDR2 SVGAGI (reference sequence). The CDR3 DNA reads as TGTGCCAGCAGTTCCCTAGCGGAGAGCTCCTACAATGAGCAGTTCTTC. It codes for CASSSLAESSYNEQFF.

The chain is built from TRBV11-3 and TRBJ2-7; possibly TRBD1 for D (6 bases). Germline loops: CDR1 SGHNT, CDR2 YENEEA. V lost 4 bases and J 6 bases, leaving 19 bases between the germline ends. The CDR3 extends over 15 amino acids. The CDR3 nucleotides read TGTGCCAGCAGCTCCGGACAGCCAACTTACGTCGAGCAGTACTTC. This encodes CASSSGQPTYVEQYF.

The V and J genes are TRBV6-2 or TRBV6-3 and TRBJ2-1; 12 nucleotides agree with TRBD2. Unmatched junction bases numbered 14, after V lost 4 bases and J lost 7 bases. The CDR3 sequence is 18 residues long. The germline CDR1 and CDR2 sequences are MNHEY and SVGEGT. CDR3: CASSSTGTGLAGPNEQFF. CDR3 DNA: TGTGCCAGCAGTTCAACCGGGACCGGACTAGCGGGACCAAATGAGCAGTTCTTC.

In this sample, this clone turned up once. The V call is TRBV19, the J call TRBJ2-7; no reliable D call. The CDR3 covers 11 residues. V was shortened by 3 bases and J by 6 bases, with 6 bases between the two germline ends. Germline loops: CDR1 LNHDA, CDR2 SQIVND (reference sequence). The DNA for the CDR3 is TGTGCCAGTAGTATTTTCTCCGAGCAGTACTTC. This translates into CASSIFSEQYF. Filled out from reference TRBV19 and TRBJ2-7, the complete variable domain reads DGGITQSPKYLFRKEGQNVTLSCEQNLNHDAMYWYRQDPGQGLRLIYYSQIVNDFQKGDIAEGYSVSREKKESFPLTVTSAQKNPTAFYLCASSIFSEQYFGPGTRLTVT.

The chain couples TRBV3-1 (or the pseudogene TRBV3-2) to TRBJ2-5, with 9 bases lining up with TRBD2. The ends lost 1 base at V and 3 bases at J; junction bases unmatched: 0. The germline V gene has CDR1 LGHDT and CDR2 YNNKEL (reference sequence). The CDR3 contains 14 residues. The CDR3 DNA follows: TGTGCCAGCAGCCAAGGCGGGGGGGAAGAGACCCAGTACTTC. It yields the protein CASSQGGGEETQYF.

The chain couples TRBV29-1 to TRBJ2-3; 8 positions agree with TRBD1. V gave up 6 bases and J gave up 2 bases; unmatched junction bases: 13. CDR3 length: 16 amino acids. CDR1 and CDR2 from the germline V gene are SQVTM and ANQGSEA. The CDR3 nucleotides read TGCAGCGTCCTGGATAGGGGGACAGGACTCACAGATACGCAGTATTTT. Its translation is CSVLDRGTGLTDTQYF.

For this clone: One end of the junction fails to match germline, which may point to a read error. V usage is TRBV5-4 and J usage is TRBJ2-7; 8 nucleotides agree with TRBD2. The germline gives CDR1 SGHNT, CDR2 YYREEE (reference sequence). The CDR3 is made up of 12 amino acids. The CDR3 region is CASSLAQREFHF. The CDR3 DNA sequence: TGTGCCAGCAGCTTGGCCCAGCGGGAGTTCCACTTC.

The CDR3 DNA is TGTGCCAGCAGCTTAGGAGGCTTGGACGAGCAGTACTTC. Its translation is CASSLGGLDEQYF. The chain recombines TRBV11-2 with TRBJ2-7; D is unresolved. Trimming left V 1 base short and J 5 bases short, with 9 bases between. Germline V lookup: CDR1 SGHAT, CDR2 FQNNGV. This CDR3 has 13 residues.

The rearrangement joins TRBV7-6 to TRBJ2-1, with a possible D match to TRBD2 (5 bases). The CDR3 is 15 amino acids. V lost 7 bases and J lost 0, with 13 bases in between. Germline CDR1 and CDR2: SGHVS and FNYEAQ. The CDR3 DNA follows: TGTGCCAGCACCCAGGACTTCACCTCCTACAATGAGCAGTTCTTC. Translation: CASTQDFTSYNEQFF.

This clone is a singleton in its sample. The chain links TRBV6-5 to TRBJ2-4; 8 nucleotides match TRBD1. V shed 6 bases, J shed 6 bases, and the junction held 10 bases outside the gene matches. Germline-derived CDR1 and CDR2 are MNHEY and SVGAGI. This CDR3 spans 15 amino acids. CDR3 loop: CASSLTGAGRNIQYF. The CDR3 region has the DNA TGTGCCAGCAGCCTGACAGGGGCTGGGAGAAACATTCAGTACTTC.

The rearrangement links TRBV7-6 to TRBJ2-3, with a weak D call TRBD2 (6 bases). There are 14 residues in the CDR3. From germline, CDR1 is SGHVS and CDR2 FNYEAQ. V lost 2 bases, J lost 0 bases, and 6 bases lay in between. The CDR3 region is CASSLRGSTDTQYF. DNA of the CDR3: TGTGCCAGCAGCTTACGGGGGAGCACAGATACGCAGTATTTT.

This clone came up once. The chain employs TRBV10-3 and TRBJ1-2; 9 positions match TRBD1. V was clipped by 7 bases and J by 4 bases; unmatched bases: 7. Germline V lookup: CDR1 ENHRY, CDR2 SYGVKD. The CDR3 has 14 residues. The CDR3 here is CAITTQGAGYGYTF. The DNA of the CDR3 is TGTGCCATCACCACACAGGGGGCGGGCTATGGCTACACCTTC.

The chain recombines TRBV9 with TRBJ2-5, with TRBD1 matching 8 bases. Looked up from germline, CDR1 is SGDLS and CDR2 is YYNGEE. With V trimmed by 4 bases and J by 0 bases, 5 bases remained unmatched. There are 15 residues in the CDR3. CDR3 amino acids: CASSSGQGYQETQYF. Here the CDR3 DNA reads TGTGCCAGCAGCTCCGGACAGGGCTACCAAGAGACCCAGTACTTC.

This clone has more than one count but fewer than ten. The chain carries TRBV27 and TRBJ2-7, with D tentatively TRBD1 (6 bases). The CDR3 is made up of 17 amino acids. In germline, CDR1 is MNHEY, CDR2 SMNVEV (reference sequence). The ends were cut back, 1 base at V and 4 bases at J, with 20 bases in the middle. As DNA, the CDR3 is TGTGCCAGCAGTTTATTAGCAGGGGTTGGGCTAATTTACGAGCAGTACTTC. It yields the protein CASSLLAGVGLIYEQYF.

The chain carries TRBV18 and TRBJ2-7, with TRBD1 identical over 10 bases. The germline CDR1 and CDR2 sequences are KGHSH and LQKENI. The CDR3 has 14 residues. Germline trimming cut 6 bases from V and 5 bases from J; bases unmatched to any gene: 7. For the CDR3, the DNA is TGTGCCAGCTCGCTGCCGGGACAGGGGAACGAGCAGTACTTC. Its protein is CASSLPGQGNEQYF.

This clone was counted a few times. V and J are TRBV6-2 or TRBV6-3 and TRBJ2-1; D might be TRBD1 (6 bases). This CDR3 region has 14 residues. Germline assignment: CDR1 MNHEY and CDR2 SVGEGT. Trimming took off 5 bases at V and 4 bases at J, with 12 bases between the two ends. The CDR3: CASSTGTRYNEQFF. For the CDR3, the DNA is TGTGCCAGCAGTACCGGGACACGATACAATGAGCAGTTCTTC.

The rearrangement uses TRBV7-6 and TRBJ2-1; 9 positions agree with TRBD2. The germline CDR1 and CDR2 sequences are SGHVS and FNYEAQ. The CDR3 consists of 18 residues. Losses at the gene ends were 6 bases for V and 4 bases for J; bases not matched to a gene: 16. CDR3 coding DNA: TGTGCCAGCAGTTATACTAGCGGGTCAGGCCGTTGGTACAATGAGCAGTTCTTC. Its translation is CASSYTSGSGRWYNEQFF.

The sample holds a few counts of this clone. The rearrangement links TRBV5-4 to TRBJ2-2; D possibly corresponds to TRBD1 (6 bases). Germline V gene lookup returns CDR1 SGHNT and CDR2 YYREEE (reference sequence). The CDR3 covers 15 residues. With 4 bases removed from V and 3 bases from J, the gap between germline ends came to 13 bases. CDR3 bases: TGTGCCAGCAGCCTATCAGGGGTGTACACCGGGGAGCTGTTTTTT. Amino acids: CASSLSGVYTGELFF.

The chain couples TRBV7-6 to TRBJ2-3; maybe TRBD1 (6 bases). Germline CDR1 SGHVS, CDR2 FNYEAQ. Trimming left V 3 bases short and J 1 base short, with 11 bases between. The CDR3 runs 15 residues. DNA of the CDR3: TGTGCCAGCAGCTTCGAGGCAGGGGGCACAGATACGCAGTATTTT. The encoded protein is CASSFEAGGTDTQYF. Together with reference TRBV7-6 and TRBJ2-3, the CDR3 gives the full variable domain: GAGVSQSPRYKVTKRGQDVALRCDPISGHVSLYWYRQALGQGPEFLTYFNYEAQQDKSGLPNDRFSAERPEGSISTLTIQRTEQRDSAMYRCASSFEAGGTDTQYFGPGTRLTVL.

This chain links TRBV7-9 with TRBJ2-1; 8 bases match TRBD2. V was clipped by 0 bases and J by 12 bases; unmatched bases: 13. This CDR3 contains 16 residues. The germline gives CDR1 SEHNR, CDR2 FQNEAQ (reference sequence). In DNA form, the CDR3 reads TGTGCCAGCAGCTTAGCGAGTACTAGCGGAGCCAGGGGGCAGTTCTTC. This translates into CASSLASTSGARGQFF.

The CDR3 sequence: CASKNRINTGELFF. The CDR3 coding sequence is TGTGCCAGCAAAAACAGAATAAACACCGGGGAGCTGTTTTTT. The chain couples TRBV6-5 to TRBJ2-2, with D hard to call. In germline, CDR1 is MNHEY, CDR2 SVGAGI. CDR3 length: 14 residues. Trimming took off 7 bases at V and 2 bases at J, with 11 bases between the two ends.

This rearrangement joins TRBV6-6 to TRBJ1-2, with 7 bases identical to TRBD1. CDR3 size: 14 residues. After removal of 4 bases from V and 8 bases from J, the junction contained 10 bases not matched to a gene. Germline V gene lookup returns CDR1 MNHNY and CDR2 SVGAGI (reference sequence). CDR3 residues: CASSSRGRGSGYTF. The CDR3 DNA reads TGTGCCAGCAGTTCTAGGGGGCGGGGATCCGGCTACACCTTC.

DNA for the CDR3: TGTGCCAGCTCATCCTCGGCGGGACAGGACGTTAACAATGAGCAGTTCTTC. It yields the protein CASSSSAGQDVNNEQFF. V usage is TRBV18 and J usage is TRBJ2-1, with 8 bases lining up with TRBD1. The CDR3 totals 17 residues. V was clipped by 5 bases and J by 5 bases; unmatched bases: 14. CDR1 and CDR2 (germline): KGHSH, LQKENI.